This is a list of T cell receptor beta chains from one sample in a study of molecular identifiers for immune sequencing clone quantification. One entry per CDR3 protein, called by TCRdb with MiXCR from the PCR reads. The sample records about 12,000 distinct CDR3 sequences, around 18% being singletons. Sequencing was performed on naive CD8+ T cells from blood, with Jurkat cell RNA spiked in. The receptor set was obtained from a human donor in good health. Some libraries in this study had Jurkat cell RNA spiked in. CDR3s include the opening cysteine and the closing phenylalanine or tryptophan. Fields, in order: J gene, clone size, D gene, V gene, CDR3 DNA, CDR3 protein. A D gene is named only where the DNA matches it firmly. Expanded clones are given a class, and other clones once, few, many or no size at all.

>TRBJ2-2|-|TRBD2|TRBV7-6
TGTGCCAGCAGCTTAGGGACTAGCGGGAGTTTTAACACCGGGGAGCTGTTTTTT
CASSLGTSGSFNTGELFF
>TRBJ2-4|many|-|TRBV5-8
TGTGCCAGCATGTCCGATAGTCCTTCCCACGGAGACATTCAGTACTTC
CASMSDSPSHGDIQYF
>TRBJ2-1|few|-|TRBV10-3
TGTGCCATACTCAGCGGGTCGGGGAATGAGCAGTTCTTC
CAILSGSGNEQFF
>TRBJ2-1|many|-|TRBV4-1
TGCGCCAGCAGCGCGGTATACAATGAGCAGTTCTTC
CASSAVYNEQFF
>TRBJ2-7|many|-|TRBV4-1
TGCGCCAGCCGACTGACCGGGGTCTCCTACGAGCAGTACTTC
CASRLTGVSYEQYF
>TRBJ1-6|-|-|TRBV4-1
TGCGCCAGCATCCAGAGTGGGGGCCCAGGGTTGCCCCTCCACTTT
CASIQSGGPGLPLHF
>TRBJ2-3|medium-sized|-|TRBV4-1
TGCGCCAGCAGCCAAGTCGCCTGGACGGCTAGCACAGATACGCAGTATTTT
CASSQVAWTASTDTQYF
>TRBJ2-1|many|TRBD1|TRBV27
TGTGCCAGCAGCCCGAGCTCCGGGACAGCCTACAATGAGCAGTTCTTC
CASSPSSGTAYNEQFF
>TRBJ2-3|medium-sized|TRBD2|TRBV5-1
TGCGCCAGCAGCTCTAGGGACTATGGCCGTGGTGATACGCAGTATTTT
CASSSRDYGRGDTQYF
>TRBJ2-1|medium-sized|-|TRBV20-1
TGCAGTGCACCGGACCCGGGACTGTCCTACAATGAGCAGTTCTTC
CSAPDPGLSYNEQFF
>TRBJ1-4|medium-sized|-|TRBV4-1
TGCGCCAGCAGCCCTGAGGGCCCGCCGCCGTTTTTT
CASSPEGPPPFF
>TRBJ2-3|many|-|TRBV6-9
TGTGCCAGCAGTTATGATAGTCGAGACTGCCGGGACACAGATACGCAGTATTTT
CASSYDSRDCRDTDTQYF
>TRBJ2-1|many|TRBD2|TRBV30
TGTGCCTGGTTACTAGCGGGAGCTGCCAATGAGCAGTTCTTC
CAWLLAGAANEQFF
>TRBJ1-1|medium-sized|-|TRBV20-1
TGCAGTGCCGACTTGGGGGCCCCTGAAGCTTTCTTT
CSADLGAPEAFF
>TRBJ2-7|few|TRBD2|TRBV24-1
TGTGCCACCAGTGACGGTACTAGCGGGAGTTCCTACGAGCAGTACTTC
CATSDGTSGSSYEQYF
>TRBJ2-7|-|TRBD1|TRBV11-2
TGTGCCAGCAGCTACTCCGAAACGGGACAGGGGTACTACGAGCAGTACTTC
CASSYSETGQGYYEQYF
>TRBJ2-1|many|TRBD1|TRBV29-1
TGCAGCGTTGAAGGGGACAGGTACAATGAGCAGTTCTTC
CSVEGDRYNEQFF
>TRBJ1-1|medium-sized|TRBD1|TRBV20-1
TGCAGTGCTCGGGACAGGGATTTCACTGAAGCTTTCTTT
CSARDRDFTEAFF
>TRBJ1-6|many|-|TRBV13
TGTGCCAGCAGCCTTACAGAGAATAATTCACCCCTCCACTTT
CASSLTENNSPLHF
>TRBJ1-2|-|-|TRBV5-1
TGCGCCAGCAGCTTGGGGGGCAACTGTGGCTACACCTTC
CASSLGGNCGYTF
>TRBJ2-7|many|TRBD1|TRBV5-5
TGTGCCAGCAGCTTGGATGGGACAGGGACCTACGAGCAGTACTTC
CASSLDGTGTYEQYF
>TRBJ1-4|medium-sized|TRBD1|TRBV29-1
TGCAGCACACAATCCGGGACAGATGAAAAACTGTTTTTT
CSTQSGTDEKLFF
>TRBJ2-1|many|TRBD2|TRBV7-6
TGTGCCAGCAGCGTTCGGGGGGGGGCTAGCGGACCCAATGAGCAGTTCTTC
CASSVRGGASGPNEQFF
>TRBJ2-7|medium-sized|-|TRBV18
TGTGCCAGCTCACCCCCAGACAGGACCTACTCCTACGAGCAGTACTTC
CASSPPDRTYSYEQYF
>TRBJ2-5|medium-sized|-|TRBV13
TGTGCCAGCAGCTTATTGTCCCAGGTGGAAGAGACCCAGTACTTC
CASSLLSQVEETQYF
>TRBJ2-5|many|-|TRBV15
TGTGCCACCAGCAGAGGGTACAGTCTAAACCAAGAGACCCAGTACTTC
CATSRGYSLNQETQYF
>TRBJ2-5|many|TRBD2|TRBV12-3/TRBV12-4
TGTGCCAGCAGGGGGACTACCCAAGAGACCCAGTACTTC
CASRGTTQETQYF
>TRBJ1-1|-|TRBD1|TRBV6-2/TRBV6-3
TGTGCCAGCAGCCGTACGGGACAGTCCTTGGACACTGAAGCTTTCTTT
CASSRTGQSLDTEAFF
>TRBJ2-1|medium-sized|-|TRBV14
TGTGCCAGCAGCCAAGCCGGGGGCAGGGGCAATGAGCAGTTCTTC
CASSQAGGRGNEQFF
>TRBJ2-4|many|TRBD2|TRBV3-1
TGTGCCAGCAGCCAAGACGTTAGCGGGTCAGCCAAAAACATTCAGTACTTC
CASSQDVSGSAKNIQYF
>TRBJ2-2|medium-sized|-|TRBV29-1
TGCAGCGTTGAAAATCAGAACACCGGGGAGCTGTTTTTT
CSVENQNTGELFF
>TRBJ2-7|many|-|TRBV10-3
TGTGCCATCAGTGAGTCTGGCGGGAACACTGAGCAGTACTTC
CAISESGGNTEQYF
>TRBJ2-5|medium-sized|TRBD1|TRBV29-1
TGCAGCGTTTTCTCAGGGGGCTTAGAGACCCAGTACTTC
CSVFSGGLETQYF
>TRBJ1-2|medium-sized|-|TRBV29-1
TGCAGCGTTGAAGATCCGATAGGTCCCCCGCCTGGCTACACCTTC
CSVEDPIGPPPGYTF
>TRBJ2-1|many|-|TRBV20-1
TGCAGTGCTCCATTCTACAATGAGCAGTTCTTC
CSAPFYNEQFF
>TRBJ2-7|medium-sized|TRBD2|TRBV29-1
TGCAGCGTATTTAGCGGGAGAGGGTACGAGCAGTACTTC
CSVFSGRGYEQYF
>TRBJ2-1|many|TRBD2|TRBV5-4
TGTGCCAGCAGCCTTACCGGGACTAGCGATTCTGAGCAGTTCTTC
CASSLTGTSDSEQFF
>TRBJ1-1|many|-|TRBV2
TGTGCCAGCGGCACCATGAACACTGAAGCTTTCTTT
CASGTMNTEAFF
>TRBJ1-1|few|TRBD1|TRBV19
TGTGCCAGTAGTATGGGACAGGGGGTATCTGAAGCTTTCTTT
CASSMGQGVSEAFF
>TRBJ1-5|many|-|TRBV7-9
TGTGCCAGCAGCCGAGGCACAGGGTTATTTCAGCCCCAGCATTTT
CASSRGTGLFQPQHF
>TRBJ1-4|medium-sized|TRBD1|TRBV4-1
TGCGCCAGCCGCACCAGGGGACAGCTTAATGAAAAACTGTTTTTT
CASRTRGQLNEKLFF
>TRBJ2-5|medium-sized|-|TRBV28
TGTGCCAGCAGGCTGTGGACAGCGAACCAAGAGACCCAGTACTTC
CASRLWTANQETQYF
>TRBJ2-7|many|TRBD2|TRBV20-1
TGCAGTGCTAAGGGACTAGCGGGAAAGGGCGGCGAGCAGTACTTC
CSAKGLAGKGGEQYF
>TRBJ2-3|many|TRBD2|TRBV7-6
TGTGCCAGCAGCCACGCAGCGGGAGGGAGCACAGATACGCAGTATTTT
CASSHAAGGSTDTQYF
>TRBJ1-2|few|-|TRBV28
TGTGCCAGCAATTTGGGGGCAAACTATGGCTACACCTTC
CASNLGANYGYTF
>TRBJ2-5|medium-sized|-|TRBV24-1
TGTGCCACCCGTCGCGGGTACCAAGAGACCCAGTACTTC
CATRRGYQETQYF
>TRBJ2-3|medium-sized|-|TRBV10-3
TGTGCCATAGCTGGCCGAGACCCCACAGATACGCAGTATTTT
CAIAGRDPTDTQYF
>TRBJ2-1|many|TRBD2|TRBV12-3/TRBV12-4
TGTGCCAGCAGGGGGCCCTACGGGAGGTATGGTGAGCAGTTCTTC
CASRGPYGRYGEQFF
>TRBJ1-6|many|-|TRBV3-1
TGTGCCAGCAGCCAAGAAGGGGTGGGGAGCTCCTATAATTCACCCCTCCACTTT
CASSQEGVGSSYNSPLHF
>TRBJ2-1|-|-|TRBV7-3
TGTGCCAGCAGCTCTTTAGGGGGACGCGATGAGCAGTTCTTC
CASSSLGGRDEQFF
>TRBJ2-7|many|-|TRBV7-9
TGTGCCAGCAGCTTTGATGGGATCGGGGGATACGAGCAGTACTTC
CASSFDGIGGYEQYF
>TRBJ2-1|many|-|TRBV29-1
TGCAGCGTTGATCGGCGGGATAATTACAATGAGCAGTTCTTC
CSVDRRDNYNEQFF
>TRBJ2-1|few|TRBD1|TRBV13
TGTGCCAGCAGCACAAGGACAGGGTACAATGAGCAGTTCTTC
CASSTRTGYNEQFF
>TRBJ2-2|many|TRBD1|TRBV6-2/TRBV6-3
TGTGCCAGCAGTTACTCTGCCCAAACAGGGGGCACCGGGGAGCTGTTTTTT
CASSYSAQTGGTGELFF
>TRBJ2-3|once|TRBD2|TRBV4-1
TGCGCCAGCAGCCCCCGGGGGGCCAGCGGGGGAAAGGTGGTTAGCACAGATACGCAGTATTTT
CASSPRGASGGKVVSTDTQYF